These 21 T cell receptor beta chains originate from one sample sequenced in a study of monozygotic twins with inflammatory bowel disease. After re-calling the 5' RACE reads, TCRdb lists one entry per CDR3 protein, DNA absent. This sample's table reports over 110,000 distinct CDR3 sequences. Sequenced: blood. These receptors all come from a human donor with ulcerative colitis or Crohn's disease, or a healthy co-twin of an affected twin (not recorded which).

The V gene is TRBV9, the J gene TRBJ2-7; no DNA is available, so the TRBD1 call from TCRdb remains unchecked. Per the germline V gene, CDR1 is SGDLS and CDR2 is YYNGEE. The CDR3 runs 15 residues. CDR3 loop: CASSVSTGEEYEQYF.

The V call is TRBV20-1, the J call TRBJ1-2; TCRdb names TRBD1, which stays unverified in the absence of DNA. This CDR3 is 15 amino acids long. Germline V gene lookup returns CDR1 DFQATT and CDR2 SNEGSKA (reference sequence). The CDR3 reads CSAGFTPGRNNGYTF.

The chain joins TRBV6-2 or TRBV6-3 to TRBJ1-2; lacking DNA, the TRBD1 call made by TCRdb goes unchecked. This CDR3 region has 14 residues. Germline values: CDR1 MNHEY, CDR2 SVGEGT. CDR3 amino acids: CASSQTEELYGYTF.

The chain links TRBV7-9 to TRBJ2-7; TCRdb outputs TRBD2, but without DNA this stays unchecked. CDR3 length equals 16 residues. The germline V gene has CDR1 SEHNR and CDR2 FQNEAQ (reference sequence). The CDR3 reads CASSSAGGGTDYEQCF.

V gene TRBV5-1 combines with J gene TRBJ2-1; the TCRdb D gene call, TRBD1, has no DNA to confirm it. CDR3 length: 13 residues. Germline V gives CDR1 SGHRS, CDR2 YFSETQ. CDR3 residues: CASSFPERGEQFF.

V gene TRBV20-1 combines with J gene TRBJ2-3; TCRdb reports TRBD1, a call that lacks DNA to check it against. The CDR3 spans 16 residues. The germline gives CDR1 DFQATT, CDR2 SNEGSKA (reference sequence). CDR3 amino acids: CSAPLYRVKRTDTQYF.

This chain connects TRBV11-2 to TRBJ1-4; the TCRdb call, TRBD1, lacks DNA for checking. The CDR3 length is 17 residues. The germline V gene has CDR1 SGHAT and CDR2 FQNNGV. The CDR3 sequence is CASSSQRGGQGGEKLFF. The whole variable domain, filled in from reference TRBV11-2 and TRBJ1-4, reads EAGVAQSPRYKIIEKRQSVAFWCNPISGHATLYWYQQILGQGPKLLIQFQNNGVVDDSQLPKDRFSAERLKGVDSTLKIQPAKLEDSAVYLCASSSQRGGQGGEKLFFGSGTQLSVL.

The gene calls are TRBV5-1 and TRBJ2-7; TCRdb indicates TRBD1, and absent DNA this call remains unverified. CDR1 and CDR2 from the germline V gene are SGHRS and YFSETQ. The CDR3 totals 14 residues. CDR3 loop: CASRYYRAPGEQYF.

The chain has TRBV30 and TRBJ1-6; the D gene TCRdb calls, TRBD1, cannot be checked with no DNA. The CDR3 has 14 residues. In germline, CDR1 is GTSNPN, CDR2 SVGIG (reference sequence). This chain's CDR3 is CAWNWGTGHSPLHF.

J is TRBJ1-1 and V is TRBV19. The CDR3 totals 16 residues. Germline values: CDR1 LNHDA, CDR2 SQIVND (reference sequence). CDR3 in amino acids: CASSIGKGTGNTEAFF.

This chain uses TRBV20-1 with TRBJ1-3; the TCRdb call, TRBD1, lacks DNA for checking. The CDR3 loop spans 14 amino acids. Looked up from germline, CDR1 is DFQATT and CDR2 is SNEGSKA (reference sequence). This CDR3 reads CSAGATYSGNTIYF.

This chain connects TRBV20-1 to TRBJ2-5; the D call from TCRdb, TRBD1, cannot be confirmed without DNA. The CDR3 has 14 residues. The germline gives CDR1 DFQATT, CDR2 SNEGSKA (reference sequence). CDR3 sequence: CSARVTGGRETQYF.

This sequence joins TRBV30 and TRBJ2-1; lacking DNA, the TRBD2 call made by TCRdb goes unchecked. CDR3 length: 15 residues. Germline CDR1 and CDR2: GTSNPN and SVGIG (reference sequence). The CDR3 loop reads CAWSVRRGGPDEQFF.

The CDR3: CASSLGGLNEQYF. The rearrangement joins TRBV12-3 or TRBV12-4 to TRBJ2-7; with no DNA, the TCRdb D assignment of TRBD1 cannot be verified. The CDR3 has 13 amino acids.

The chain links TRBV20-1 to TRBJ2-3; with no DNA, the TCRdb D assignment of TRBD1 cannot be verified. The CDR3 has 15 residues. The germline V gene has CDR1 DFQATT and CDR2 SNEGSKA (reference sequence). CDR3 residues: CSARDRVRGGDTQYF.

The CDR3 region is CASSSRQGLSSYEQYF. The chain carries TRBV5-1 and TRBJ2-7; absent DNA, TCRdb's TRBD1 call cannot be checked. The CDR3 is 16 amino acids. Germline V lookup: CDR1 SGHRS, CDR2 YFSETQ.

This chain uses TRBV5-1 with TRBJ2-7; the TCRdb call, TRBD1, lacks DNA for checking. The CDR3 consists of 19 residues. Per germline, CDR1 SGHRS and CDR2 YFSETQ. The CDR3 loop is CASSLGWGQGAYLSYEQYF.

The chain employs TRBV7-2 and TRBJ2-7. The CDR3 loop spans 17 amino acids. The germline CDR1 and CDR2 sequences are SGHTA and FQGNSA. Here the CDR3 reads CASSLAAQRGDSYEQYF.

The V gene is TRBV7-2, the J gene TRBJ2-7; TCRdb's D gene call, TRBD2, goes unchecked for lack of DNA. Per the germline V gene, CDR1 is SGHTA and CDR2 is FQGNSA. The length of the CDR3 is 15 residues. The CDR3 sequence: CASSFGLAGNYEQYF.

The CDR3 here is CASSWRIRAGELFF. The rearrangement joins TRBV28 to TRBJ2-2; the TRBD1 assignment by TCRdb is unverifiable without DNA. CDR1 and CDR2 (germline): MDHEN, SYDVKM. This CDR3 is 14 amino acids long.

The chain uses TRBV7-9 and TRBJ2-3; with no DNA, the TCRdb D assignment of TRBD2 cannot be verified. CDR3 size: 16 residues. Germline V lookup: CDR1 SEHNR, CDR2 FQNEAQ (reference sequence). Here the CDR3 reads CASSHWRVKATDTQYF.